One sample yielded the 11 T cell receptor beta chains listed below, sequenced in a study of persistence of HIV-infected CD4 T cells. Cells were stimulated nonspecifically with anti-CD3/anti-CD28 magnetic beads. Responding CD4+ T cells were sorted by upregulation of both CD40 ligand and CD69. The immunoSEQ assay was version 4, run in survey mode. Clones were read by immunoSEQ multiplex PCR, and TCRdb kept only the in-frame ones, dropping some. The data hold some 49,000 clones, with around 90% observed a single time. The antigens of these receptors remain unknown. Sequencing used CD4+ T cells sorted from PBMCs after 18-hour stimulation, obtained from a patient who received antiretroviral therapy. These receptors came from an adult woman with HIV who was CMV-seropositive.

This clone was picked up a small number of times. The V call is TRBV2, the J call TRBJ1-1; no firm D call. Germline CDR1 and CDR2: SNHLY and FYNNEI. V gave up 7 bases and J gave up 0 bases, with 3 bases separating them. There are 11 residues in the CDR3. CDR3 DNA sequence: TGTGCCAGCAACTTGAACACTGAAGCTTTCTTT. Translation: CASNLNTEAFF.

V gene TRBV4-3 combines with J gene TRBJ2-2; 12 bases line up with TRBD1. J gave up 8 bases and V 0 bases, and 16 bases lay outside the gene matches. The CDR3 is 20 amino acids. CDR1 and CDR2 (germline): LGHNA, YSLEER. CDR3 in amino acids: CASSQDVAFGDRGLRGELFF. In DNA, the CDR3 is TGCGCCAGCAGCCAAGACGTAGCCTTTGGGGACAGGGGGCTTAGGGGGGAGCTGTTTTTT.

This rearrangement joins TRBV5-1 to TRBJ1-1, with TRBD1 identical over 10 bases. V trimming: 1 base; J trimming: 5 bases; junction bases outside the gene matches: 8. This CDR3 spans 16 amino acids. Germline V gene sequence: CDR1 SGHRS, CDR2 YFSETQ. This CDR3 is CASSLQTGGRRTEAFF. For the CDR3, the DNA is TGCGCCAGCAGCTTGCAGACAGGGGGCAGGAGGACTGAAGCTTTCTTT.

CDR3 DNA sequence: TGTGCCAGCTCACCAGGGGACTCACCCCTCCACTTT. As protein: CASSPGDSPLHF. The chain has TRBV18 and TRBJ1-6, with a possible D match to TRBD1 (5 bases). The CDR3 runs 12 residues. The germline CDR1 and CDR2 sequences are KGHSH and LQKENI. The V end lost 2 bases, the J end lost 10 bases, and 6 bases lay between the germline ends.

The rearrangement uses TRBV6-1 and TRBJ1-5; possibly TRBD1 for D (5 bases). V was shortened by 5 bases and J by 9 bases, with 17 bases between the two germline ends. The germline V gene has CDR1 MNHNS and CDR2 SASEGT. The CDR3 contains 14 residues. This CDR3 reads CASSLQVPQGPQHF. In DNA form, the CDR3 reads TGTGCCAGCAGTCTTCAGGTACCCCAGGGGCCCCAGCATTTT.

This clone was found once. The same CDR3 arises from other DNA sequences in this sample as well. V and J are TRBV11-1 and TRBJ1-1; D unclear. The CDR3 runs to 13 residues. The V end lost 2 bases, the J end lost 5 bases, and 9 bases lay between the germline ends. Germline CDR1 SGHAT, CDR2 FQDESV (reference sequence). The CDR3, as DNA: TGTGCCAGCAGCTTATATCGGGAGACTGAAGCTTTCTTT. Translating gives CASSLYRETEAFF. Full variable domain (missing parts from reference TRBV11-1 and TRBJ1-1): EAEVAQSPRYKITEKSQAVAFWCDPISGHATLYWYRQILGQGPELLVQFQDESVVDDSQLPKDRFSAERLKGVDSTLKIQPAELGDSAMYLCASSLYRETEAFFGQGTRLTVV.

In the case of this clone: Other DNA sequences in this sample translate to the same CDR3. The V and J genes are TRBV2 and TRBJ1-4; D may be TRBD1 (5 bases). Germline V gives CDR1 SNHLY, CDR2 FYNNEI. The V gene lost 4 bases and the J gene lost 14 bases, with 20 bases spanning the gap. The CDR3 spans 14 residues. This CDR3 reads CASSGGTVEKGLFF. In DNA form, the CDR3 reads TGTGCCAGCAGTGGAGGGACCGTAGAAAAGGGGCTGTTTTTT.

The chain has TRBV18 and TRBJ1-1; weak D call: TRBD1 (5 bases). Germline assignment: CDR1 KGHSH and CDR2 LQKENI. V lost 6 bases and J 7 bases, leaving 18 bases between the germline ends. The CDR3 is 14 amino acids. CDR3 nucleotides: TGTGCCAGCTCCCCGAACTTCGACAGAATTGAAGCTTTCTTT. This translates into CASSPNFDRIEAFF.

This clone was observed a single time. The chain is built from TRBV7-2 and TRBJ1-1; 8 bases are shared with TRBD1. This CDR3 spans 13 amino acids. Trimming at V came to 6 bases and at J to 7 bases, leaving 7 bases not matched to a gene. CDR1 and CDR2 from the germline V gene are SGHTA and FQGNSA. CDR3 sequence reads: CASRKGQGGEAFF. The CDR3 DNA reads TGTGCCAGCAGGAAAGGACAGGGTGGTGAAGCTTTCTTT.

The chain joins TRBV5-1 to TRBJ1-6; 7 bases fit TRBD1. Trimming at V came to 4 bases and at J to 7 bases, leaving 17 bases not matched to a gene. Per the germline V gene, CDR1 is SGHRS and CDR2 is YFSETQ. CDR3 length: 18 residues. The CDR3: CASSQSALGTDLNSPLHF. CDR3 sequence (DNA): TGCGCCAGCAGCCAATCCGCTCTCGGGACAGACTTAAATTCACCCCTCCACTTT.

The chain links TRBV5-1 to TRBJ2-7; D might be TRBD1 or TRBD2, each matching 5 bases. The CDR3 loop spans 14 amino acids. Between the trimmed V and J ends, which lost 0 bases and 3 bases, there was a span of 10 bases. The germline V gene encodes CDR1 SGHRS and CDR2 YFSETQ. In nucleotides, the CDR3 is TGCGCCAGCAGCTTGGGGGGGTCCGGCTACGAGCAGTACTTC. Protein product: CASSLGGSGYEQYF.